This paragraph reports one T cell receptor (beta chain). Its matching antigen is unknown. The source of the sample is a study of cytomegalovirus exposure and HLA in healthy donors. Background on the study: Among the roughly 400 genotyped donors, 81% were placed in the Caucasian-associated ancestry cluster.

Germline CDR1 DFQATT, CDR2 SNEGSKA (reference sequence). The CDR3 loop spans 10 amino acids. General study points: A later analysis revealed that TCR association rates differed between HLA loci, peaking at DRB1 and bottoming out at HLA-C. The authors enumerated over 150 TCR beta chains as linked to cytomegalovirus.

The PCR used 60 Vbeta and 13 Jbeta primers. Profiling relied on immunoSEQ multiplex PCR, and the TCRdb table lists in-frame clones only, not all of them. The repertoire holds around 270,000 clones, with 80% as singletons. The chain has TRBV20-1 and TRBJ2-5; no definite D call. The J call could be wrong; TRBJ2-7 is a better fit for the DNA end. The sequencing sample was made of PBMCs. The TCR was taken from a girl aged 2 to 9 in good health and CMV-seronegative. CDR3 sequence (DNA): TGCAGTGCTAGTCCCTACGAGCAGTACTTC. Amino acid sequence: CSASPYEQYF.